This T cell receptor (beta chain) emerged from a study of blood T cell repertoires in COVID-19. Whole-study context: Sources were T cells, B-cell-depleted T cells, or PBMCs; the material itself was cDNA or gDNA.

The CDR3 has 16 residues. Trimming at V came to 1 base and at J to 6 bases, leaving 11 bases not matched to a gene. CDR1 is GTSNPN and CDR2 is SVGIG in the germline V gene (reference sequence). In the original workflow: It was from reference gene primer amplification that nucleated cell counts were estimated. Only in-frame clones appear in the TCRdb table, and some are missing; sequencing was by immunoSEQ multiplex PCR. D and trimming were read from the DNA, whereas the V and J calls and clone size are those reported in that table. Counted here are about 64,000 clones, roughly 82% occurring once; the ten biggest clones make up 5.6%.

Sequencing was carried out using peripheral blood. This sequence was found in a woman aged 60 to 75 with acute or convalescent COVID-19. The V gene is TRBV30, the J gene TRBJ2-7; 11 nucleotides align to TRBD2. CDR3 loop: CAWSGVAGGLSGEQYF. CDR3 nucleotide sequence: TGTGCCTGGAGTGGAGTAGCGGGGGGGCTATCCGGCGAGCAGTACTTC.